This TCR beta chain was recovered during a study of blood T cells in healthy people across ages. Combining a sample-barcoded 5' primer with a J-beta primer mix, a second PCR ran for about 6 to 11 cycles. MiXCR, run by TCRdb on the 5' RACE reads, gives a single entry per CDR3 protein. The sample holds 650,000 to 1,000,000 distinct CDR3 sequences, approximately 35% seen once. The CDR3 is 11 amino acids. CDR1 and CDR2 (germline): SQVTM, ANQGSEA. Between the trimmed V and J ends, which lost 4 bases and 4 bases, there was a span of 7 bases. Material: blood. V is TRBV29-1 and J is TRBJ1-2; no reliable D call. The TCR comes from a man in his late teens or twenties in good health. The CDR3 region is CSVAEGYGYTF. Here the CDR3 DNA reads TGCAGCGTTGCGGAGGGCTATGGCTACACCTTC. The full variable domain, completed using reference TRBV29-1 and TRBJ1-2, is SAVISQKPSRDICQRGTSLTIQCQVDSQVTMMFWYRQQPGQSLTLIATANQGSEATYESGFVIDKFPISRPNLTFSTLTVSNMSPEDSSIYLCSVAEGYGYTFGSGTRLTVV.